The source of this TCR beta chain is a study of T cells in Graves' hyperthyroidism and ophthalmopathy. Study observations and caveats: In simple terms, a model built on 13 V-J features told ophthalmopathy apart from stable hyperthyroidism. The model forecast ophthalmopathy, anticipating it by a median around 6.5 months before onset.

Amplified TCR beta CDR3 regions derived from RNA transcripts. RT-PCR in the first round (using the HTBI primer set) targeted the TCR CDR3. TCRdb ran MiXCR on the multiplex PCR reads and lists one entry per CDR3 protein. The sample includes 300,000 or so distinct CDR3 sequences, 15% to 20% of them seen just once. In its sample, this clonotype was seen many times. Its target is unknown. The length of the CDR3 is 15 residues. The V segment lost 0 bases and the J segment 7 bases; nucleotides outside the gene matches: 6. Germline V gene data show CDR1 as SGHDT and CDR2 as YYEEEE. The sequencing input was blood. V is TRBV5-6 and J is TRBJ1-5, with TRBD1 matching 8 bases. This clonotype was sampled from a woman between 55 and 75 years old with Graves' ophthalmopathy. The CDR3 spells CASSLGGQGSQPQHF. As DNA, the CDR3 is TGTGCCAGCAGCTTGGGAGGACAGGGTAGCCAGCCCCAGCATTTT. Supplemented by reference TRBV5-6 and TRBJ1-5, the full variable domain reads DAGVTQSPTHLIKTRGQQVTLRCSPKSGHDTVSWYQQALGQGPQFIFQYYEEEERQRGNFPDRFSGHQFPNYSSELNVNALLLGDSALYLCASSLGGQGSQPQHFGDGTRLSIL.